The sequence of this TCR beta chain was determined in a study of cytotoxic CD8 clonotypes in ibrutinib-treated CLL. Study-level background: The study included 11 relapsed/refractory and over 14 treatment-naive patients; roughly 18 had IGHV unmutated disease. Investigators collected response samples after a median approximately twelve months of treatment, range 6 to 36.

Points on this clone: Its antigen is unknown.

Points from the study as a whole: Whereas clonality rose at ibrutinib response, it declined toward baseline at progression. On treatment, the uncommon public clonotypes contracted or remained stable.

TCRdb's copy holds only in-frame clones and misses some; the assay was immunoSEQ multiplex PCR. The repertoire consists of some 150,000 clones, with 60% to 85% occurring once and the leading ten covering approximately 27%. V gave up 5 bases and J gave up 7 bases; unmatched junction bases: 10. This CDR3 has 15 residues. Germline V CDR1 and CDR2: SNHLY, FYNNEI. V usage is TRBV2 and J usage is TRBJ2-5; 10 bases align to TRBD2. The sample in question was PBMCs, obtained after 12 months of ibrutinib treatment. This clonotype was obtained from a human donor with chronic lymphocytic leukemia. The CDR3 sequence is CASSYSGGTTRTQYF. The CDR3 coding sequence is TGTGCCAGCAGTTATAGCGGGGGGACTACTCGGACCCAGTACTTC.